A single sample is the source of the 24 T cell receptor beta chains below, sequenced in a study of blood T cells in healthy people across ages. A J-beta primer mix and a sample-barcoded 5' primer were used in a second PCR of roughly 6 to 12 cycles. A single record per CDR3 protein comes from TCRdb applying MiXCR to the 5' RACE reads. The sample has 1,800,000 or so distinct CDR3 sequences; roughly two fifths are singletons. Specimen: blood. Source of these receptors: a human donor in good health.

This chain connects TRBV6-6 to TRBJ1-6, with D perhaps TRBD1 (5 bases). Trimming took 2 bases from V and 5 from J, leaving 7 bases between them. Germline V gene data show CDR1 as MNHNY and CDR2 as SVGAGI (reference sequence). The CDR3 consists of 14 residues. The CDR3 DNA sequence: TGTGCCAGCAGTTACGGGGCAGATAATTCACCCCTCCACTTT. This gives the protein CASSYGADNSPLHF.

The chain has TRBV15 and TRBJ2-3, with 11 bases lining up with TRBD2. This CDR3 is 15 amino acids long. Trimming took 7 bases from V and 6 from J; bases not matched to a gene: 9. The germline CDR1 and CDR2 sequences are LNHNV and YYDKDF (reference sequence). CDR3 sequence (DNA): TGTGCCACCACACCCGGGACTAGCGGATGGGATACGCAGTATTTT. It is translated as CATTPGTSGWDTQYF.

The genes are TRBV2 and TRBJ2-3; D is unresolved. The V gene lost 8 bases and the J gene lost 8 bases, with 8 bases spanning the gap. The CDR3 has 10 residues. CDR1 and CDR2 from the germline V gene are SNHLY and FYNNEI. The CDR3 here is CASELGTQYF. In DNA form, the CDR3 reads TGTGCCAGCGAGTTGGGTACGCAGTATTTT.

The V gene is TRBV12-3 or TRBV12-4, the J gene TRBJ2-5; 14 bases align to TRBD2. The CDR3 length is 15 residues. The trim removed 7 bases at V and 4 bases at J, leaving 5 bases unmatched. The CDR3 here is CASNSGTSGGETQYF. In DNA form, the CDR3 reads TGTGCCAGCAATTCGGGGACTAGCGGGGGAGAGACCCAGTACTTC.

This clonotype has only a few counts. V is TRBV19 and J is TRBJ2-1, with TRBD2 matching over 13 bases. Germline V gene lookup returns CDR1 LNHDA and CDR2 SQIVND (reference sequence). This CDR3 is 18 amino acids long. The V segment lost 0 bases and the J segment 7 bases; nucleotides outside the gene matches: 9. The CDR3 nucleotides are TGTGCCAGTAGTATAGATGGGCCGACTAGCGGGGGGCGTAATGAGCAGTTCTTC. Protein sequence: CASSIDGPTSGGRNEQFF.

The rearrangement links TRBV5-1 to TRBJ2-2; D remains ambiguous. From germline, CDR1 is SGHRS and CDR2 YFSETQ. With 4 bases removed from V and 0 bases from J, the gap between germline ends came to 7 bases. CDR3 size: 14 residues. The DNA of the CDR3 is TGCGCCAGCAGCGGGGAAGCGAACACCGGGGAGCTGTTTTTT. Translating it yields CASSGEANTGELFF.

V usage is TRBV5-1 and J usage is TRBJ2-5; a possible D gene is TRBD2 (6 bases). Germline values: CDR1 SGHRS, CDR2 YFSETQ. This CDR3 is built from 14 residues. V lost 0 bases to trimming and J lost 4 bases, with 10 bases between them. The CDR3 sequence: CASSLDTAGETQYF. CDR3 nucleotide sequence: TGCGCCAGCAGCTTGGATACAGCGGGAGAGACCCAGTACTTC.

There are a few counts of this clonotype. The chain couples TRBV20-1 to TRBJ2-7; D call uncertain. V shed 3 bases and J shed 2 bases, with 20 bases lying between them. Per germline, CDR1 DFQATT and CDR2 SNEGSKA (reference sequence). The CDR3 sequence is 16 residues long. CDR3 loop: CSASLLLSQSPYEQYF. In DNA form, the CDR3 reads TGCAGTGCTAGCCTCCTTTTGTCGCAATCACCCTACGAGCAGTACTTC.

This clonotype was recorded at least ten times. The rearrangement joins TRBV7-9 to TRBJ2-7; D gene unclear. Germline CDR1 and CDR2: SEHNR and FQNEAQ (reference sequence). Deletions cut 5 bases from V and 1 base from J, with 15 bases between. The CDR3 is 15 amino acids. The CDR3: CASSQGPGLSYEQYF. The CDR3 region has the DNA TGTGCCAGCAGCCAAGGGCCGGGTCTTTCCTACGAGCAGTACTTC.

This chain connects TRBV12-3 or TRBV12-4 to TRBJ2-2; perhaps TRBD2 as D (5 bases). The CDR3 spans 12 residues. The V and J ends lost 6 bases and 8 bases respectively, with 10 bases between them. The chain's CDR3 is CASRSAEGELFF. The CDR3, as DNA: TGTGCCAGCAGATCAGCGGAAGGGGAGCTGTTTTTT.

This clonotype was seen ten or more times. The V call is TRBV12-3 or TRBV12-4, the J call TRBJ2-4; D possibly corresponds to TRBD1 (7 bases). Trimming took off 7 bases at V and 6 bases at J, with 22 bases between the two ends. The CDR3 consists of 16 residues. The chain's CDR3 is CASTRGDGDRRNIQYF. The CDR3 DNA reads TGTGCCAGCACCAGGGGGGACGGAGATAGGAGAAACATTCAGTACTTC.

The V gene is TRBV29-1, the J gene TRBJ1-1, with D possibly matching TRBD1 (5 bases). CDR3 length: 15 residues. V was clipped by 6 bases and J by 3 bases, with 20 bases between them. The germline V gene has CDR1 SQVTM and CDR2 ANQGSEA. CDR3 bases: TGCAGCGTGCAGGGAGTCGCGGTTTTGGACACTGAAGCTTTCTTT. Translated, it gives CSVQGVAVLDTEAFF.

This clonotype was counted between two and nine times. CDR3 loop: CSATWGEWASEQYF. The CDR3 DNA sequence: TGCAGTGCCACCTGGGGAGAATGGGCTTCCGAGCAGTACTTC. The chain couples TRBV20-1 to TRBJ2-7, with D perhaps matching TRBD2 (5 bases). This CDR3 contains 14 residues. Per the germline V gene, CDR1 is DFQATT and CDR2 is SNEGSKA (reference sequence). Trimming left V 6 bases short and J 6 bases short, with 21 bases between.

The V and J genes are TRBV29-1 and TRBJ2-1; 7 bases are a match to TRBD1. The CDR3 has 14 amino acids. Germline V lookup: CDR1 SQVTM, CDR2 ANQGSEA. V was pared by 5 bases and J by 2 bases, with 6 bases of the junction left unmatched. The CDR3 nucleotides are TGCAGCGTTAAGGGACAGAACCCCTACAATGAGCAGTTCTTC. Translation: CSVKGQNPYNEQFF.

The sample holds many counts of this clonotype. The rearrangement joins TRBV12-3 or TRBV12-4 to TRBJ2-7; no definite D call. The CDR3 contains 12 residues. V dropped 5 bases and J dropped 3 bases, with 8 bases sitting between them. The CDR3 nucleotides are TGTGCCAGCAGTCCAGACGTCTACGAGCAGTACTTC. It translates to CASSPDVYEQYF.

This clonotype was observed a few times. The rearrangement joins TRBV28 to TRBJ1-5, with D uncertain. Germline CDR1 MDHEN, CDR2 SYDVKM. CDR3 size: 15 residues. Trimming took off 2 bases at V and 2 bases at J, with 10 bases between the two ends. CDR3 coding DNA: TGTGCCAGCAGTTTAGTCCCTGGACGCAATCAGCCCCAGCATTTT. Translating it yields CASSLVPGRNQPQHF.

The CDR3 coding sequence is TGCAGCGTTGTAGTCACTTCCTACGAGCAGTACTTC. Translating gives CSVVVTSYEQYF. The chain combines TRBV29-1 with TRBJ2-7, with D uncertain. CDR1 is SQVTM and CDR2 is ANQGSEA in the germline V gene. The CDR3 spans 12 residues. Trimming removed 4 bases from V and 1 base from J, with 8 bases in between.

There are a few counts of this clonotype. J is TRBJ1-5 and V is TRBV4-1; D unclear. The CDR3 covers 13 residues. V was clipped by 2 bases and J by 5 bases, with 7 bases between them. Germline V gene data show CDR1 as MGHRA and CDR2 as YSYEKL. The DNA for the CDR3 is TGCGCCAGCAGCCAAACCTCCGATCAGCCCCAGCATTTT. It codes for CASSQTSDQPQHF.

This clonotype has a handful of counts. V is TRBV20-1 and J is TRBJ2-5, with 7 bases fitting TRBD1. The CDR3 totals 15 residues. Germline V gene lookup returns CDR1 DFQATT and CDR2 SNEGSKA (reference sequence). The junction had 11 bases not matched to a gene; V was cut back by 3 bases and J by 4 bases. The CDR3: CSARDPARGLETQYF. In nucleotides, the CDR3 is TGCAGTGCTAGGGACCCGGCCAGGGGGTTAGAGACCCAGTACTTC.

V is TRBV29-1 and J is TRBJ1-1; D is uncertain. The CDR3 length is 11 residues. Germline V gene lookup returns CDR1 SQVTM and CDR2 ANQGSEA. V shed 4 bases and J shed 3 bases, with 6 bases lying between them. The DNA for the CDR3 is TGCAGCGTTGCTAGGGACACTGAAGCTTTCTTT. It yields the protein CSVARDTEAFF.

This clonotype was observed a few times. The chain couples TRBV7-2 to TRBJ2-7; TRBD2 matches 11 bases. Germline CDR1 is SGHTA and CDR2 is FQGNSA. The J segment lost 4 bases and the V segment lost 2 bases, leaving 7 bases of the junction unmatched. The CDR3 is 16 residues long. Here the CDR3 reads CASSLSSSGGKYEQYF. DNA for the CDR3: TGTGCCAGCAGCTTAAGTTCTAGCGGGGGGAAGTACGAGCAGTACTTC.

The rearrangement joins TRBV4-3 to TRBJ1-2, with D hard to call. Germline loops: CDR1 LGHNA, CDR2 YSLEER. The CDR3 contains 14 residues. V was clipped by 1 base and J by 4 bases, with 10 bases between them. The CDR3 sequence: CASSQGQRTYGYTF. CDR3 nucleotides: TGCGCCAGCAGCCAAGGGCAGAGAACCTATGGCTACACCTTC.

The rearrangement links TRBV2 to TRBJ1-4; tentatively, D is TRBD1 (5 bases). This CDR3 has 15 residues. V was trimmed by 2 bases and J by 8 bases, leaving 15 bases between them. From germline, CDR1 is SNHLY and CDR2 FYNNEI. DNA of the CDR3: TGTGCCAGCAGTGAAAGGACACCACTAGGCGAAAAACTGTTTTTT. This codes for CASSERTPLGEKLFF.

The gene calls are TRBV7-6 and TRBJ2-1; the D is unclear. This CDR3 spans 15 amino acids. Trimming removed 3 bases at V and 3 bases at J, with 12 bases between. Germline V lookup: CDR1 SGHVS, CDR2 FNYEAQ. The CDR3, as DNA: TGTGCCAGCAGCTTGGACGCCTATGACTACAATGAGCAGTTCTTC. As protein: CASSLDAYDYNEQFF.